The source of this T cell receptor beta chain is a study of identical twins. Study-wide findings and caveats: Out-of-frame alpha sequences common to twins exhibited an excess of low generation probability.

Trimming cost V 2 bases and J 4 bases, with 10 bases left between them. CDR1 is GTSNPN and CDR2 is SVGIG in the germline V gene (reference sequence). The CDR3 runs 13 residues. Through template switching, a universal primer site was introduced, and the cDNA contained unique molecular identifiers. TCRdb fed the 5' RACE reads into MiXCR, producing one record per CDR3 protein. The table records over 250,000 distinct CDR3 sequences, roughly 9.7% of them present only once. This clonotype was detected ten times or more. The target antigen is unknown. These sequences were also reported in another study, on yellow fever vaccine responses in identical twins.

This rearrangement joins TRBV30 to TRBJ2-3; D is tentatively TRBD1 or TRBD2 (5 bases each). This receptor was taken from a woman aged 18-30 years in good health. The specimen sequenced was CD8+ T cells sorted from blood. The CDR3 is CAWSWGSADTQYF. The CDR3 nucleotides are TGTGCCTGGAGTTGGGGGAGCGCAGATACGCAGTATTTT.